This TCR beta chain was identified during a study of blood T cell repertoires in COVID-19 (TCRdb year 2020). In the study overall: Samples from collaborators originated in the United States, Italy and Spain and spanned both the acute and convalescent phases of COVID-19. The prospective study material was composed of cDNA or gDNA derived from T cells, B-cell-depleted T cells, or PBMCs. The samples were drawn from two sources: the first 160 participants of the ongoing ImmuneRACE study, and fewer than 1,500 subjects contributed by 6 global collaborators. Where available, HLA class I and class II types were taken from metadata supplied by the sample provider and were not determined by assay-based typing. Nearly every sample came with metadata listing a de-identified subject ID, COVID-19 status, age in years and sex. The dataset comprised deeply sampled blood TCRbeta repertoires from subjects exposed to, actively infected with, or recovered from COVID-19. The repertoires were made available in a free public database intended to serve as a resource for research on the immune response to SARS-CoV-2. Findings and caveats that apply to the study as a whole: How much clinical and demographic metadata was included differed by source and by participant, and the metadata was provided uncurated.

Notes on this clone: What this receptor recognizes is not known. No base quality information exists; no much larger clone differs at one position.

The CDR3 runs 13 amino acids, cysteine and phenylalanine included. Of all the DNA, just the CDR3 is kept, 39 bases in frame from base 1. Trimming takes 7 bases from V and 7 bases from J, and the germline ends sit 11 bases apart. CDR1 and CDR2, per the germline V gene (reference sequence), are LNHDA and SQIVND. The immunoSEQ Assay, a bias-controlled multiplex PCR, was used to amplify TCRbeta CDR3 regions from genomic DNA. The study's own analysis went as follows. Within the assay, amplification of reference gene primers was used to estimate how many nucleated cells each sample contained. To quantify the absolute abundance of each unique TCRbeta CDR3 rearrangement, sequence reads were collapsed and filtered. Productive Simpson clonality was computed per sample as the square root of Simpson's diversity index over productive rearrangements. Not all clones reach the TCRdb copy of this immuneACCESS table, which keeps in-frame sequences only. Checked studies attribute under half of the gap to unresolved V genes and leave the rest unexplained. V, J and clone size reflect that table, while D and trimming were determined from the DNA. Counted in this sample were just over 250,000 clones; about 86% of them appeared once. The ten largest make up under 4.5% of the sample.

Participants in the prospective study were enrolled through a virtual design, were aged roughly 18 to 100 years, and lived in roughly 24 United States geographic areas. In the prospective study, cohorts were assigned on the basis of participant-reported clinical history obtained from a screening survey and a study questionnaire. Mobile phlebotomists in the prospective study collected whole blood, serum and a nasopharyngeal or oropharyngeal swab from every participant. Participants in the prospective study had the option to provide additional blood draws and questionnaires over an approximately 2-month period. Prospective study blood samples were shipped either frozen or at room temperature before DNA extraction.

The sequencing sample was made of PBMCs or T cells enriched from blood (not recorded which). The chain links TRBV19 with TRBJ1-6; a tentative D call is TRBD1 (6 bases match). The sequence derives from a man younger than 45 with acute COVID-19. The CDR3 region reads CASNWDKNSPLHF. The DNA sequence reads TGTGCCAGTAATTGGGACAAAAATTCACCCCTCCACTTT.